These T cell receptor beta chains were read from a single sample in a study of T-cell memory formation after mild COVID-19. MiXCR, run by TCRdb on the 5' RACE reads, gives a single entry per CDR3 protein. The repertoire holds around 440,000 distinct CDR3 sequences, over 15% seen once, with approximately 13% in the top ten. The sequenced sample was PBMCs or a T cell subset sorted from them (not recorded which). These receptor sequences come from an adult woman who had mild COVID-19 (a few samples of this study predate the infection). Cell type and time point are not known. Both conserved end residues are trimmed from each CDR3.

J gene	V gene	CDR3 protein
TRBJ1-2	TRBV3-1	ASSFDGGYGYT
TRBJ2-1	TRBV5-1	ASRPITVTNEQF
TRBJ2-3	TRBV9	ASSVEAGGSVDTQY
TRBJ1-1	TRBV6-5	ASSYVAGYTEAF
TRBJ2-3	TRBV6-1	ASLPGTRLADTQY
TRBJ2-5	TRBV7-9	ASSPGTGAAQETQY
TRBJ2-5	TRBV7-2	ASSRTSGRSETQY
TRBJ2-2	TRBV6-5	ASSYSLIAGELF
TRBJ2-5	TRBV12-3/TRBV12-4	ASSLERGPFSETQY
TRBJ2-1	TRBV5-1	ASSWKGTSGRINEQF
TRBJ1-1	TRBV18	ASSPRNRGYTEAF